These T cell receptor beta chains were read from a single sample in a study of shared clonotypes between healthy human individuals. Using immunoSEQ multiplex PCR, the repertoire was profiled, and TCRdb retains in-frame clones only, with some absent. The table has about 520,000 clones, approximately 81% seen once. Sequenced: PBMCs. The receptors come from a woman aged 40 to 50 in good health. Some clones in this sample may be carry-over from other donors' samples. Both conserved end residues are part of each CDR3. D genes are given only for firm matches. Clone size, where shown, is once, few, many, or a class for clones that have expanded.

TRBJ2-5,.,TRBV18,TRBD2,TGTGCCAGCTCACCCGGGACTAGCGGGAGTGTGGATCAATTGGAGAAAGAGACCCAGTACTTC,CASSPGTSGSVDQLEKETQYF
TRBJ2-5,.,TRBV28,TRBD1,TGTGCCAGCAGTTTAAGGGCAGGGGGCTGGATGGAGACCCAGTACTTC,CASSLRAGGWMETQYF
TRBJ2-1,many,TRBV7-3,.,TGTGCCAGCAGCTCGGGGCTAATAGGTACAAATGAGCAGTTCTTC,CASSSGLIGTNEQFF
TRBJ1-5,.,TRBV30,.,TGTGCCTGGACATCTGGGGAATATAGCAATCAGCCCCAGCATTTT,CAWTSGEYSNQPQHF
TRBJ2-2,.,TRBV7-2,TRBD1,TGTGCCAGCAGCCGGGACAGGGAGGCCGGGGAGCTGTTTTTT,CASSRDREAGELFF
TRBJ1-5,.,TRBV5-4,.,TGTGCCAGCAGCTTGGCGCCAACAGATCAGCCCCAGCATTTT,CASSLAPTDQPQHF
TRBJ2-1,.,TRBV9,.,TGTGCCAGCAGCGTAGTGTCTGACGTTCGTGGTGAGCAGTTCTTC,CASSVVSDVRGEQFF
TRBJ2-7,once,TRBV27,.,TGTGCCAGCAGTTTAGTTCCCCCAATCGCAACCTACGAGCAGTACTTC,CASSLVPPIATYEQYF
TRBJ2-3,few,TRBV7-9,.,TGTGCCAGCAGCTTAGGGGGGGAGGCAGATACGCAGTATTTT,CASSLGGEADTQYF
TRBJ2-3,.,TRBV29-1,TRBD1,TGCAGCGTGGCCCCACAGGGGACCGATACGCAGTATTTT,CSVAPQGTDTQYF
TRBJ2-5,.,TRBV5-4,.,TGTGCCAGCAGCTTGCCCGGGGTTGAGACCCAGTACTTC,CASSLPGVETQYF